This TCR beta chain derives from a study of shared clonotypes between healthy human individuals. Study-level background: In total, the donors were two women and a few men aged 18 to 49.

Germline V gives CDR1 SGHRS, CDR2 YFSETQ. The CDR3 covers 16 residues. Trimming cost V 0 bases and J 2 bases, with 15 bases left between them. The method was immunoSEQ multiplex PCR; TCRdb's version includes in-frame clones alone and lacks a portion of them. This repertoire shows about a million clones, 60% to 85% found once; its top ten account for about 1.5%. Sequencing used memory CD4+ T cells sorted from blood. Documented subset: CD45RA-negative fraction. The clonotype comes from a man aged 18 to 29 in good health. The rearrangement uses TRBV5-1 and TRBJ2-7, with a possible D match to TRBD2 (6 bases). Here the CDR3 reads CASSLVSGLLPYEQYF. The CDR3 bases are TGCGCCAGCAGCTTGGTATCGGGACTTCTACCCTACGAGCAGTACTTC. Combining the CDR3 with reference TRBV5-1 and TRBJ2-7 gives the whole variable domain KAGVTQTPRYLIKTRGQQVTLSCSPISGHRSVSWYQQTPGQGLQFLFEYFSETQRNKGNFPGRFSGRQFSNSRSEMNVSTLELGDSALYLCASSLVSGLLPYEQYFGPGTRLTVT.